Sequencing of this T cell receptor (beta chain) was carried out in a study of T cells in Graves' hyperthyroidism and ophthalmopathy. Study at large: Peripheral blood was secured at the point of initial diagnosis, before any treatment.

The study included ophthalmopathy patients with Clinical Activity Score at least 3, NOSPECS grade at least 4 and duration under 3 months. Ten or more counts support this clonotype. The target antigen is unknown. It was RNA transcripts that yielded the amplified TCR beta CDR3 regions. Initially, a first-round RT-PCR of the TCR CDR3 employed the HTBI primer set. TCRdb re-called the multiplex PCR reads with MiXCR, one entry per CDR3 protein. The sample lists hundreds of thousands of distinct CDR3 sequences, 22% occurring once. The V gene lost 3 bases and the J gene lost 7 bases, with 19 bases spanning the gap. The CDR3 extends over 15 amino acids. CDR1 SGHAT and CDR2 FQNNGV come from the germline V gene. General study points: The model anticipated ophthalmopathy a median around six months pre-onset. Ophthalmopathy could be told apart from stable hyperthyroidism with a 13 V-J model.

The chain is built from TRBV11-2 and TRBJ2-7; possibly TRBD2 for D (5 bases). The TCR sequence derives from a man younger than 45 with Graves' ophthalmopathy. Sequenced material: blood. The CDR3 reads CASSFWGTGLGEQYF. The CDR3 DNA reads TGTGCCAGCAGCTTCTGGGGAACCGGACTGGGAGAGCAGTACTTC.